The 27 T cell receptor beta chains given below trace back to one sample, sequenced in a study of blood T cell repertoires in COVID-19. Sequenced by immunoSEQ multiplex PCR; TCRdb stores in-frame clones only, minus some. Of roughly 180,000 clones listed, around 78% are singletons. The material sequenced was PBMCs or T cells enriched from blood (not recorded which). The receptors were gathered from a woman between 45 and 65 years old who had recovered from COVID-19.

The CDR3 region is CASSPRVLAVAGGNEQFF. The CDR3, as DNA: TGTGCCAGCAGCCCTCGGGTTCTAGCGGTGGCGGGGGGCAATGAGCAGTTCTTC. This chain joins TRBV7-2 and TRBJ2-1, with 8 bases fitting TRBD2. CDR1 and CDR2 (germline): SGHTA, FQGNSA. The CDR3 spans 18 residues. Losses at the gene ends were 5 bases for V and 6 bases for J; bases not matched to a gene: 18. The full variable domain, its missing parts supplied by reference TRBV7-2 and TRBJ2-1, is GAGVSQSPSNKVTEKGKDVELRCDPISGHTALYWYRQSLGQGLEFLIYFQGNSAPDKSGLPSDRFSAERTGGSVSTLTIQRTQQEDSAVYLCASSPRVLAVAGGNEQFFGPGTRLTVL.

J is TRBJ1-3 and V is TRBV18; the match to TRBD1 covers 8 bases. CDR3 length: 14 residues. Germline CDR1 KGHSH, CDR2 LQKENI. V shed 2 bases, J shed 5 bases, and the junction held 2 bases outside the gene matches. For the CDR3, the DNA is TGTGCCAGCTCACCAGGACAGGGAAGAAACACCATATATTTT. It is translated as CASSPGQGRNTIYF.

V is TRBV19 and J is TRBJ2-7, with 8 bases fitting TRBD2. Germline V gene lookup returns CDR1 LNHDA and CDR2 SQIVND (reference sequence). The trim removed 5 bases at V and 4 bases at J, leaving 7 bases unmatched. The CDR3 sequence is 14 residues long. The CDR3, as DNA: TGTGCCAGTAGTGCGGGACTAGTCGGGTACGAGCAGTACGTC. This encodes CASSAGLVGYEQYV.

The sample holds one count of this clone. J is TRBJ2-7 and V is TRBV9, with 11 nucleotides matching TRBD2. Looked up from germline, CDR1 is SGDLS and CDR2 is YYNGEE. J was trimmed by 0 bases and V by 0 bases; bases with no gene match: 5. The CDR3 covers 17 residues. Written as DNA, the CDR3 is TGTGCCAGCAGCGTAGAGACTAGCGGGACCCGCTCCTACGAGCAGTACGTC. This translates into CASSVETSGTRSYEQYV.

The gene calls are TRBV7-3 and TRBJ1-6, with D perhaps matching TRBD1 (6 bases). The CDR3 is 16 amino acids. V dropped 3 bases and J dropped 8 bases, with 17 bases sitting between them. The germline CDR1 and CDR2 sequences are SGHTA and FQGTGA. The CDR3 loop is CASSLAPQGPDSPLHF. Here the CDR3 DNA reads TGTGCCAGCAGCTTGGCCCCCCAGGGGCCCGATTCACCCCTCCACTTT.

CDR3 nucleotides: TGCGCCAGCAGCCAAGATAGACAGGGGACTGAAGCTTTCTTT. Amino acid sequence: CASSQDRQGTEAFF. The chain recombines TRBV4-1 with TRBJ1-1; the match to TRBD1 covers 8 bases. The V gene end was trimmed by 0 bases and the J gene end by 5 bases; junction bases not matched to a gene: 2. The CDR3 covers 14 residues. Per the germline V gene, CDR1 is MGHRA and CDR2 is YSYEKL.

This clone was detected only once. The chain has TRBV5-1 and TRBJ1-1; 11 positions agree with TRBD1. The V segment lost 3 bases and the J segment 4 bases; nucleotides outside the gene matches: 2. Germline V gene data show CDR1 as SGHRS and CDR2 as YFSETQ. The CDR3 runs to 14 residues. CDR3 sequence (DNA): TGCGCCAGCAGCTCCGGGACAGGGGGCACTGAAGCTTTCTTT. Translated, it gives CASSSGTGGTEAFF.

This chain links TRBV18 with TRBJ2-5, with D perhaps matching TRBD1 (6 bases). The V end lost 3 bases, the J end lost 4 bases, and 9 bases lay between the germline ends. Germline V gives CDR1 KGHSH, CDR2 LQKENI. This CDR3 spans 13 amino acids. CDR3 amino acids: CASSPGRGETQYF. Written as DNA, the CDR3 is TGTGCCAGCTCACCGGGCAGGGGAGAGACCCAGTACTTC.

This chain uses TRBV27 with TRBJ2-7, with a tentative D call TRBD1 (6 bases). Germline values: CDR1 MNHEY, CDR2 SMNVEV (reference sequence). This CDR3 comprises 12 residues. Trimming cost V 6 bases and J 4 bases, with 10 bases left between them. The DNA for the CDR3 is TGTGCCAGCAGGTACGGACAGTACGAGCAGTACGTC. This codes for CASRYGQYEQYV.

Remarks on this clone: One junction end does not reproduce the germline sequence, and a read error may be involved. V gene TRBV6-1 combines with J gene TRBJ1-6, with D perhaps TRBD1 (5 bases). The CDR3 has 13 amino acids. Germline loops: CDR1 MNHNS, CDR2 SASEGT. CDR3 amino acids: CASREEGRSPLHF. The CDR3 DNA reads TGTGCCAGCAGGGAAGAGGGGAGGTCACCCCTCCACTTT.

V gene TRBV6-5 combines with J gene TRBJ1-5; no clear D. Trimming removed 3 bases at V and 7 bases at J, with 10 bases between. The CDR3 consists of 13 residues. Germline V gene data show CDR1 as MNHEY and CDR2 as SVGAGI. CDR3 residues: CASSYMSGQPQHF. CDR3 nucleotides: TGTGCCAGCAGTTATATGAGCGGACAGCCCCAGCATTTT.

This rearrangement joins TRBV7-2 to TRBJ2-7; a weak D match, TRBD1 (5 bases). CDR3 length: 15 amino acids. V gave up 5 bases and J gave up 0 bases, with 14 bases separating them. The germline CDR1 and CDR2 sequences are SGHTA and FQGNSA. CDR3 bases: TGTGCCAGCAGCACCCAGACTGGGGCCTCCTACGAGCAGTACGTC. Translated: CASSTQTGASYEQYV.

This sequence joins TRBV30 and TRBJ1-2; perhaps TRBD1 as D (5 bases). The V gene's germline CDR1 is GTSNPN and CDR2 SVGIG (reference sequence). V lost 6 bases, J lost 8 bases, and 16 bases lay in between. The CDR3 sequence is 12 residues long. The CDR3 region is CACHATEGGYTF. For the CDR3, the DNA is TGTGCCTGCCATGCGACGGAGGGGGGCTACACCTTC. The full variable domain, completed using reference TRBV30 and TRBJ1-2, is SQTIHQWPATLVQPVGSPLSLECTVEGTSNPNLYWYRQAAGRGLQLLFYSVGIGQISSEVPQNLSASRPQDRQFILSSKKLLLSDSGFYLCACHATEGGYTFGSGTRLTVV.

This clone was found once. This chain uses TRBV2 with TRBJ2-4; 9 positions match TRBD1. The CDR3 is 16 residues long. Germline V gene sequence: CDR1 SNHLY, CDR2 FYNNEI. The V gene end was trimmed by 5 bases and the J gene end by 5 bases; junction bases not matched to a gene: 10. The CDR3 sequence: CASSYRGLRLENIQYF. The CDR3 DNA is TGTGCCAGCAGTTACAGGGGGCTTCGGTTGGAAAACATTCAGTACTTC.

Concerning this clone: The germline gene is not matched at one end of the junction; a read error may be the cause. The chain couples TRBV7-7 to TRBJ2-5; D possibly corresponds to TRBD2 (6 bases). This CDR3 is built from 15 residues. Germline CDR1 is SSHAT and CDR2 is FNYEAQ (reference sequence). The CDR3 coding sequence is TGTGCTAGCAGCTTAAATCGCGGGGCTGGGGAGACCCAGTACTTC. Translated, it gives CASSLNRGAGETQYF.

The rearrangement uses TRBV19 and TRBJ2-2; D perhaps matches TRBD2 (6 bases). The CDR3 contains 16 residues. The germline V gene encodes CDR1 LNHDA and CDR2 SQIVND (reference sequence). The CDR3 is CAVGGTEPLESGELFF. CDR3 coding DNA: TGTGCAGTAGGAGGGACTGAACCTTTGGAGTCCGGGGAGCTGTTTTTT.

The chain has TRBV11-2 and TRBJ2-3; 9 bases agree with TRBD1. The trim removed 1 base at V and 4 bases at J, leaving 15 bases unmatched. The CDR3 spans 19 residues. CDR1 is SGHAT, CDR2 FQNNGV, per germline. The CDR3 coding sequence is TGTGCCAGCAGCTTAGTTATGGGGACGACAGGGGGATTGGCAGATACGCAGTATTTT. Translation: CASSLVMGTTGGLADTQYF.

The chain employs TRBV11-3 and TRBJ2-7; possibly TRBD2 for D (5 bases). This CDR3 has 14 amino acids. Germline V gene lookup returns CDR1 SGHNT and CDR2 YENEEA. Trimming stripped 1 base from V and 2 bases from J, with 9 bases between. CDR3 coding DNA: TGTGCCAGCAGCTTAGGGAGCGGTACCTACGAGCAGTACGTC. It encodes CASSLGSGTYEQYV.

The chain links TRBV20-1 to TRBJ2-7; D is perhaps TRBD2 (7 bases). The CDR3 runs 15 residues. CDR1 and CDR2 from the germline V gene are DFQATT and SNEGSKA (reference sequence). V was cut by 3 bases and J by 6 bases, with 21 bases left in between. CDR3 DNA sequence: TGCAGTGCTAGTAGGGGGGGCTCAGGGGTGAGCGAGCAGTACGTC. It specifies CSASRGGSGVSEQYV.

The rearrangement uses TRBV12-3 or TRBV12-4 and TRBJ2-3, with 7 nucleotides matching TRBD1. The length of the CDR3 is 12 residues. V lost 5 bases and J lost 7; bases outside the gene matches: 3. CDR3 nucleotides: TGTGCCAGCAGTAGACAGGGCAATACGCAGTATTTT. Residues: CASSRQGNTQYF.

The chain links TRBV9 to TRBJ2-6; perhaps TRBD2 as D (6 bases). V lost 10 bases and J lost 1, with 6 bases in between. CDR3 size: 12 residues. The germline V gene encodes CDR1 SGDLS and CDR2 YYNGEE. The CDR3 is CAAGSGANVLTF. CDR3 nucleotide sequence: TGTGCCGCGGGATCTGGGGCCAACGTCCTGACTTTC.

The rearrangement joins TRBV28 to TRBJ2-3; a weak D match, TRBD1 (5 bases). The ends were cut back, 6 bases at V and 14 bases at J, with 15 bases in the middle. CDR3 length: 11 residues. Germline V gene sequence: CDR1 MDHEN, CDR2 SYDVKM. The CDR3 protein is CASSWLGVWYF. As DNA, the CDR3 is TGTGCCAGCAGCTGGCTAGGGGTTTGGTATTTT.

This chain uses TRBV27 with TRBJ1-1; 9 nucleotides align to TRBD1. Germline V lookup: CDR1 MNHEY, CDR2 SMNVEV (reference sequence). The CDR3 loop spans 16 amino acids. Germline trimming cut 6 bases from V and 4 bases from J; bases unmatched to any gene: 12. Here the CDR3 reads CASSRDRDRAGTEAFF. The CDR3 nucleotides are TGTGCCAGCAGCCGGGACCGGGACAGGGCTGGCACTGAAGCTTTCTTT.

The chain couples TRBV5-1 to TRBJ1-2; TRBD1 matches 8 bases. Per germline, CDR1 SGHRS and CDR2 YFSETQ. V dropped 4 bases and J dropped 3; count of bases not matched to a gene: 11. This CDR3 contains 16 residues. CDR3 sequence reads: CASSNDPPGGYYGYTF. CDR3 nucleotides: TGCGCCAGCAGCAACGACCCCCCAGGGGGCTACTATGGCTACACCTTC. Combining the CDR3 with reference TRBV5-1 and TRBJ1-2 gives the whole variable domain KAGVTQTPRYLIKTRGQQVTLSCSPISGHRSVSWYQQTPGQGLQFLFEYFSETQRNKGNFPGRFSGRQFSNSRSEMNVSTLELGDSALYLCASSNDPPGGYYGYTFGSGTRLTVV.

CDR3 amino acids: CASSSAGQPEAFF. DNA of the CDR3: TGTGCCAGCAGTTCGGCGGGACAGCCTGAAGCTTTCTTT. This rearrangement joins TRBV6-5 to TRBJ1-1; 7 bases line up with TRBD1. Germline CDR1 is MNHEY and CDR2 is SVGAGI. This CDR3 is built from 13 residues. V trimming: 4 bases; J trimming: 6 bases; junction bases outside the gene matches: 5.

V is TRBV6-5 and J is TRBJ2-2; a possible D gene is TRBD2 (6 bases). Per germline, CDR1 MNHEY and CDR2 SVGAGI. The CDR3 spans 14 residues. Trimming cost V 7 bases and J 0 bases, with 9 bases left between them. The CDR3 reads CASKPGANTGELFF. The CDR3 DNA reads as TGTGCCAGCAAGCCGGGGGCGAACACCGGGGAGCTGTTTTTT.

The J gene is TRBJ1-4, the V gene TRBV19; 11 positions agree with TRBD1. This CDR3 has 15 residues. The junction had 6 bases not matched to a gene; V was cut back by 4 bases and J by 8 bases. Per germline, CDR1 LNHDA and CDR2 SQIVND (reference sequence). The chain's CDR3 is CASSTQDRGREKLFF. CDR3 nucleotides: TGTGCCAGTAGTACCCAGGACAGGGGGCGCGAAAAACTGTTTTTT.